This record looks at one TCR beta chain sequence and its context. The data were taken from a study of blood T cell repertoires in COVID-19. TCRdb's copy holds only in-frame clones and misses some; the assay was immunoSEQ multiplex PCR. The table has over 130,000 clones, about four fifths seen once. CDR1 and CDR2 (germline): SNHLY, FYNNEI. Trimming cost V 4 bases and J 9 bases, with 10 bases left between them. The length of the CDR3 is 12 residues. This receptor was taken from a human donor in a cohort sampled during active COVID-19. The V gene is TRBV2, the J gene TRBJ1-5; no reliable D call. The material sequenced was peripheral blood. CDR3 bases: TGTGCCAGCAGTGGGTGGGAGGGGCCCCAGCATTTT. Its protein product is CASSGWEGPQHF.